This TCR beta chain is from a study of blood T cell repertoires in COVID-19. The CDR3 sequence is 15 residues long. Germline assignment: CDR1 SGHTA and CDR2 FQGTGA. With 2 bases clipped from V and 6 bases from J, the junction kept 8 bases outside the gene matches. Using immunoSEQ multiplex PCR, the repertoire was profiled, and TCRdb retains in-frame clones only, with some absent. Among a few hundred thousand clones listed, more than 75% were seen once. The sample consisted of peripheral blood. The source is a man aged 60-69 years with acute or convalescent COVID-19. This chain links TRBV7-3 with TRBJ2-7; 9 bases fit TRBD2. The CDR3 sequence: CASSLLVLAGSEQYF. For the CDR3, the DNA is TGTGCCAGCAGCTTACTGGTTCTAGCGGGGTCCGAGCAGTACTTC.